Shown below are 3 T cell receptor beta chains from a single sample sequenced in a study of OX40 agonist ivuxolimab in advanced cancers. Some clones are missing from TCRdb's copy, which holds only in-frame ones; the method was immunoSEQ multiplex PCR. The profile covers roughly 79,000 clones, with roughly 89% appearing a single time and 1.6% taken by the ten largest. The sample consisted of CD4+ or CD8+ T cells sorted from blood, taken in a trial of the OX40 agonist ivuxolimab. These receptors were taken from an adult with an advanced solid tumor such as melanoma, head and neck, liver or kidney cancer.

The chain joins TRBV28 to TRBJ2-7; D call uncertain. Trimming shortened V by 7 bases and J by 1 base, and 14 bases separated the two germline ends. The CDR3 has 14 residues. CDR1 and CDR2 from the germline V gene are MDHEN and SYDVKM. The CDR3, as DNA: TGTGCCAGCAAGAAGGAATCGGTGTCCTACGAGCAGTACTTC. It yields the protein CASKKESVSYEQYF.

The gene calls are TRBV29-1 and TRBJ2-3, with a tentative D call TRBD2 (6 bases). CDR3 length: 15 amino acids. V gave up 3 bases and J gave up 0 bases, with 13 bases separating them. The V gene's germline CDR1 is SQVTM and CDR2 ANQGSEA. CDR3 bases: TGCAGCGTTGACGGGGGTACGGGTAGCACAGATACGCAGTATTTT. Translating gives CSVDGGTGSTDTQYF.

The chain joins TRBV7-9 to TRBJ1-2, with D possibly being TRBD1 (6 bases). Germline values: CDR1 SEHNR, CDR2 FQNEAQ (reference sequence). The CDR3 is 16 amino acids. V dropped 10 bases and J dropped 4 bases, with 25 bases sitting between them. CDR3 protein: CATVSSTGWVFYGYTF. The CDR3 nucleotides read TGTGCCACCGTCTCCAGTACAGGGTGGGTTTTCTATGGCTACACCTTC. Together with reference TRBV7-9 and TRBJ1-2, the CDR3 gives the full variable domain: DTGVSQNPRHKITKRGQNVTFRCDPISEHNRLYWYRQTLGQGPEFLTYFQNEAQLEKSRLLSDRFSAERPKGSFSTLEIQRTEQGDSAMYLCATVSSTGWVFYGYTFGSGTRLTVV.